These 24 T cell receptor beta chains originate from one sample sequenced in a study of siplizumab effects on memory and regulatory T cells. Generated by immunoSEQ multiplex PCR, the TCRdb table keeps only in-frame clones and is missing some. Of under 95,000 clones listed, 85% to 95% were seen once; the top ten hold approximately 0.31%. Sequenced material: non-Treg CD4+ T cells sorted from blood. The receptors originated from a human donor in good health.

The chain uses TRBV7-9 and TRBJ2-6; possibly TRBD1 for D (5 bases). CDR3 length: 19 residues. V lost 1 base and J lost 4, with 20 bases in between. Germline-derived CDR1 and CDR2 are SEHNR and FQNEAQ (reference sequence). The CDR3, as DNA: TGTGCCAGCAGCTTAGGTGACAGTTTTATTCGTCCGGGGGCCAACGTCCTGACTTTC. Encoded protein: CASSLGDSFIRPGANVLTF.

This sequence joins TRBV13 and TRBJ2-1, with a possible D match to TRBD1 (5 bases). The CDR3 has 13 amino acids. Trimming pared 5 bases from V and 8 bases from J, leaving 13 bases between. Germline V gene data show CDR1 as PRHDT and CDR2 as FYEKMQ (reference sequence). The CDR3 bases are TGTGCCAGCAGCCCCCCAGGGTCGGATGAGCAGTTCTTC. Amino acid sequence: CASSPPGSDEQFF.

This clone was found once. The chain couples TRBV7-9 to TRBJ2-6; D may be TRBD1 (5 bases). This CDR3 region has 17 residues. Trimming pared 5 bases from V and 0 bases from J, leaving 14 bases between. The germline V gene encodes CDR1 SEHNR and CDR2 FQNEAQ (reference sequence). CDR3 nucleotide sequence: TGTGCCAGCAGCCCAACCGGCAGGGCCTCTGGGGCCAACGTCCTGACTTTC. Translated: CASSPTGRASGANVLTF.

This clone has a single count. The chain joins TRBV2 to TRBJ2-1; D unresolved. CDR3 size: 14 residues. Germline CDR1 and CDR2: SNHLY and FYNNEI. V was cut by 4 bases and J by 5 bases, with 12 bases left in between. Written as DNA, the CDR3 is TGTGCCAGCAGTGCGACAACAGCCAACAATGAGCAGTTCTTC. Residues: CASSATTANNEQFF.

The chain combines TRBV6-6 with TRBJ1-1; D is ambiguous. The germline CDR1 and CDR2 sequences are MNHNY and SVGAGI (reference sequence). V dropped 2 bases and J dropped 10 bases, with 14 bases sitting between them. This CDR3 has 13 residues. CDR3 in amino acids: CASSYGDALRAFF. Written as DNA, the CDR3 is TGTGCCAGCAGTTACGGAGACGCTCTTCGAGCTTTCTTT.

This clone has just a few counts. The gene calls are TRBV29-1 and TRBJ1-2; TRBD1 aligns across 9 bases. Germline trimming cut 4 bases from V and 7 bases from J; bases unmatched to any gene: 7. Germline-derived CDR1 and CDR2 are SQVTM and ANQGSEA. This CDR3 has 13 residues. CDR3 in DNA: TGCAGCGTTGGGGCGGACAGGGGATCTGGCTACACCTTC. Translated, it gives CSVGADRGSGYTF.

The CDR3 is CASSQEVGELFF. In nucleotides, the CDR3 is TGTGCCAGCAGCCAAGAGGTCGGGGAGCTGTTTTTT. The J gene is TRBJ2-2, the V gene TRBV4-2; D is unclear. The CDR3 sequence is 12 residues long. The V end lost 0 bases, the J end lost 7 bases, and 3 bases lay between the germline ends. CDR1 and CDR2 from the germline V gene are LGHNA and YNFKEQ.

J is TRBJ1-5 and V is TRBV5-8; 9 bases line up with TRBD1. The V gene end was trimmed by 0 bases and the J gene end by 7 bases; junction bases not matched to a gene: 5. The CDR3 length is 15 residues. In germline, CDR1 is SGHTS, CDR2 YDEGEE. CDR3 nucleotide sequence: TGTGCCAGCAGCTTGGAAAGGACAGGGGCCCAGCCCCAGCATTTT. This translates into CASSLERTGAQPQHF. Based on the CDR3 plus reference TRBV5-8 and TRBJ1-5, the full variable domain is EAGVTQSPTHLIKTRGQQATLRCSPISGHTSVYWYQQALGLGLQFLLWYDEGEERNRGNFPPRFSGRQFPNYSSELNVNALELEDSALYLCASSLERTGAQPQHFGDGTRLSIL.

The V call is TRBV25-1, the J call TRBJ1-2, with a weak D call TRBD1 (5 bases). Germline CDR1 MGHDK, CDR2 SYGVNS. CDR3 size: 16 residues. V was trimmed by 8 bases and J by 5 bases, leaving 24 bases between them. The CDR3 reads CASEDGTSRKSYGYTF. The CDR3 coding sequence is TGTGCCAGCGAGGATGGGACGTCAAGGAAATCGTATGGCTACACCTTC.

The chain combines TRBV2 with TRBJ2-2; TRBD1 is a possible D gene (8 bases). This CDR3 is 15 amino acids long. The V end was cut by 6 bases, the J end by 7 bases, with 18 bases between. CDR1 and CDR2 from the germline V gene are SNHLY and FYNNEI. The CDR3 spells CASSGQGGEVGELFF. The CDR3 nucleotides are TGTGCCAGCAGCGGACAGGGAGGGGAGGTCGGGGAGCTGTTTTTT.

The chain links TRBV28 to TRBJ2-5; 9 nucleotides agree with TRBD1. The last part of the DNA fits TRBJ2-7 better; the J call may be wrong. Looked up from germline, CDR1 is MDHEN and CDR2 is SYDVKM. CDR3 length equals 15 residues. Here the CDR3 DNA reads TGTGCCAGCAGCTCGGCCGGGACAGGGATGTACGAGCAGTACTTC. It specifies CASSSAGTGMYEQYF.

The chain is built from TRBV11-2 and TRBJ1-1; perhaps TRBD1 as D (6 bases). The CDR3 loop spans 14 amino acids. Germline CDR1 is SGHAT and CDR2 is FQNNGV. Trimming took off 0 bases at V and 6 bases at J, with 11 bases between the two ends. The CDR3 reads CASSLEAGVAEAFF. The CDR3 bases are TGTGCCAGCAGCTTAGAGGCAGGGGTTGCTGAAGCTTTCTTT. Together with reference TRBV11-2 and TRBJ1-1, the CDR3 gives the full variable domain: EAGVAQSPRYKIIEKRQSVAFWCNPISGHATLYWYQQILGQGPKLLIQFQNNGVVDDSQLPKDRFSAERLKGVDSTLKIQPAKLEDSAVYLCASSLEAGVAEAFFGQGTRLTVV.

The gene calls are TRBV7-9 and TRBJ1-1, with a tentative D call TRBD1 (6 bases). This CDR3 spans 16 amino acids. The V and J ends lost 6 bases and 3 bases respectively, with 20 bases between them. CDR1 is SEHNR and CDR2 is FQNEAQ in the germline V gene (reference sequence). This CDR3 reads CASSLQGMYSDTEAFF. The CDR3 region has the DNA TGTGCCAGCAGTTTACAGGGAATGTACTCGGACACTGAAGCTTTCTTT.

The V call is TRBV30, the J call TRBJ2-7; no firm D call. Trimming cost V 0 bases and J 3 bases, with 6 bases left between them. The germline V gene has CDR1 GTSNPN and CDR2 SVGIG (reference sequence). The CDR3 runs 12 residues. CDR3 sequence reads: CAWSVLIYEQYF. In nucleotides, the CDR3 is TGTGCCTGGAGTGTACTTATCTACGAGCAGTACTTC.

The V and J genes are TRBV5-4 and TRBJ1-2; 8 bases are a match to TRBD1. The CDR3 loop spans 15 amino acids. The trim removed 3 bases at V and 6 bases at J, leaving 10 bases unmatched. CDR1 is SGHNT and CDR2 is YYREEE in the germline V gene (reference sequence). The CDR3 DNA is TGTGCCAGCAGCTGGGCAGGGGGCTATACCGATGGCTACACCTTC. This codes for CASSWAGGYTDGYTF.

The genes are TRBV6-6 and TRBJ1-5, with D tentatively TRBD1 (6 bases). The CDR3 contains 14 residues. Trimming removed 5 bases from V and 6 bases from J, with 14 bases in between. From germline, CDR1 is MNHNY and CDR2 SVGAGI (reference sequence). The CDR3 sequence: CASSDQQGIQPQHF. The CDR3 region has the DNA TGTGCCAGCAGTGACCAACAGGGTATTCAGCCCCAGCATTTT.

This chain joins TRBV11-2 and TRBJ2-2, with D perhaps TRBD1 (6 bases). Trimming left V 2 bases short and J 2 bases short, with 9 bases between. Germline V gives CDR1 SGHAT, CDR2 FQNNGV. The CDR3 sequence is 15 residues long. The CDR3 nucleotides are TGTGCCAGCAGCTTAACGGGACAAAACACCGGGGAGCTGTTTTTT. As protein: CASSLTGQNTGELFF.

The chain joins TRBV18 to TRBJ1-2, with TRBD1 identical over 7 bases. CDR3 size: 14 residues. Germline values: CDR1 KGHSH, CDR2 LQKENI. The V gene end was trimmed by 6 bases and the J gene end by 3 bases; junction bases not matched to a gene: 7. CDR3 protein: CASSRDSRDYGYTF. The CDR3 DNA reads as TGTGCCAGCTCGCGGGACAGCCGGGACTATGGCTACACCTTC.

This chain uses TRBV6-6 with TRBJ1-2; D is possibly TRBD1 (5 bases). CDR3 length: 15 residues. Germline CDR1 MNHNY, CDR2 SVGAGI (reference sequence). Deletions cut 1 base from V and 2 bases from J, with 11 bases between. CDR3 nucleotide sequence: TGTGCCAGCAGTTACTACAGGAGATCGAACTATGGCTACACCTTC. Translation gives CASSYYRRSNYGYTF.

The chain is built from TRBV30 and TRBJ1-6, with a weak D call TRBD1 (5 bases). Trimming removed 3 bases at V and 7 bases at J, with 10 bases between. CDR1 is GTSNPN, CDR2 SVGIG, per germline (reference sequence). The CDR3 has 13 amino acids. The CDR3 nucleotides are TGTGCCTGGAGGGGATCAGGGAATTCACCCCTCCACTTT. Translated, it gives CAWRGSGNSPLHF.

V usage is TRBV6-7 and J usage is TRBJ2-7, with 7 bases lining up with TRBD2. TRBV6-7 is an ORF, and what it does is uncertain. The CDR3 is 14 amino acids. The V gene end was trimmed by 5 bases and the J gene end by 0 bases; junction bases not matched to a gene: 4. This chain's CDR3 is CASSPSGVSYEQYF. The CDR3 nucleotides are TGTGCCAGCAGTCCCAGCGGGGTCTCCTACGAGCAGTACTTC.

The chain is built from TRBV18 and TRBJ1-3, with 7 positions matching TRBD1. There are 13 residues in the CDR3. The junction had 0 bases not matched to a gene; V was cut back by 5 bases and J by 2 bases. CDR1 KGHSH and CDR2 LQKENI come from the germline V gene. CDR3 nucleotides: TGTGCCAGCTCAGACAGGGCTGGAAACACCATATATTTT. Its translation is CASSDRAGNTIYF.

The chain carries TRBV6-1 and TRBJ1-6, with D perhaps matching TRBD1 (5 bases). V dropped 6 bases and J dropped 6 bases, with 12 bases sitting between them. CDR1 is MNHNS and CDR2 is SASEGT in the germline V gene. This CDR3 has 14 residues. CDR3 amino acids: CASSASTVNSPLHF. CDR3 nucleotides: TGTGCCAGCAGCGCATCGACAGTTAATTCACCCCTCCACTTT.

The chain recombines TRBV27 with TRBJ2-3, with D perhaps TRBD1 (6 bases). The CDR3 loop spans 12 amino acids. Trimming left V 7 bases short and J 5 bases short, with 10 bases between. CDR1 MNHEY and CDR2 SMNVEV come from the germline V gene (reference sequence). The DNA of the CDR3 is TGTGCCAGCAAGCGAGGGGGAGATACGCAGTATTTT. Protein product: CASKRGGDTQYF.